This T cell receptor beta chain comes out of a study of patients and donors after allogeneic stem cell transplantation. This clonotype appeared a single time. Looked up from germline, CDR1 is SGHRS and CDR2 is YFSETQ. V dropped 4 bases and J dropped 10 bases, with 12 bases sitting between them. The CDR3 extends over 12 amino acids. One entry per CDR3 protein results from TCRdb running MiXCR on the RT-PCR reads. The sample yields about 200,000 distinct CDR3 sequences, around two fifths seen once. The sequence came from a human donor who was either an allogeneic HSCT recipient or a stem cell or donor lymphocyte infusion donor (not recorded which). It is not recorded whose cells these are; they may come from a transplant donor. The chain joins TRBV5-1 to TRBJ1-5, with D hard to call. Material for sequencing was blood, either unsorted or a sorted T cell fraction (not recorded which). The CDR3 is CASSPRTEPQHF. The DNA for the CDR3 is TGCGCCAGCAGCCCCCGGACGGAACCCCAGCATTTT.